The 24 T cell receptor beta chains below all came from one sample that was sequenced in a study of molecular identifiers for immune sequencing clone quantification. TCRdb re-derived calls from the PCR reads in MiXCR, one entry per CDR3 protein. Found here are about 320,000 distinct CDR3 sequences, over 20% of them singletons; the top ten hold approximately 0.74%. Material: naive CD8+ T cells from blood, with Jurkat cell RNA spiked in. Subset given: FACS-sorted CD8+CD4-CCR7+CD45RA+ naive T cells. The receptor source for this set is a human donor in good health. Some libraries in this study had Jurkat cell RNA spiked in.

This clonotype was counted ten times or more. The chain is built from TRBV20-1 and TRBJ2-7; D possibly corresponds to TRBD2 (5 bases). Germline-derived CDR1 and CDR2 are DFQATT and SNEGSKA (reference sequence). V was shortened by 7 bases and J by 3 bases, with 10 bases between the two germline ends. The CDR3 is 11 residues long. The CDR3 DNA is TGCAGTGGCCTCGAGGGCTACGAGCAGTACTTC. Translation: CSGLEGYEQYF.

This clonotype has a count of ten or more. The chain combines TRBV3-1 with TRBJ2-2; D tentatively fits TRBD1 or TRBD2 (8 bases each). The V gene's germline CDR1 is LGHDT and CDR2 YNNKEL (reference sequence). The CDR3 has 16 residues. The V gene lost 8 bases and the J gene lost 3 bases, with 19 bases spanning the gap. Here the CDR3 DNA reads TGTGCCAGCCTCGGGTTAGCGGGACAGGACACCGGGGAGCTGTTTTTT. Translated, it gives CASLGLAGQDTGELFF.

This clonotype was seen many times. The chain uses TRBV12-3 or TRBV12-4 and TRBJ1-5; 10 bases align to TRBD1. This CDR3 region has 14 residues. V was pared by 7 bases and J by 10 bases, with 10 bases of the junction left unmatched. This CDR3 is CASTAGQGPVPQHF. For the CDR3, the DNA is TGTGCCAGCACCGCGGGACAGGGGCCCGTTCCCCAGCATTTT.

The table lists this clonotype with many counts. V usage is TRBV21-1 and J usage is TRBJ2-2; TRBD1 is taken as the D call from the table, unchecked against the DNA. TRBV21-1 is shown as a pseudogene. This CDR3 has 14 amino acids. In DNA form, the CDR3 reads TGTGCCAGCAGGGACAGAGCGAACACCGGGGAGCTGTTTTTT. Translating it yields CASRDRANTGELFF.

The chain is built from TRBV6-5 and TRBJ2-3; no firm D call. The CDR3 runs to 18 residues. The germline V gene has CDR1 MNHEY and CDR2 SVGAGI. V was clipped by 5 bases and J by 1 base, with 22 bases between them. The CDR3 DNA is TGTGCCAGCAGTCACGTAGGTACGGCCCTTCGGCGCACAGATACGCAGTATTTT. Residues: CASSHVGTALRRTDTQYF.

About this clonotype itself: A single base separates this from a much larger clone, so it may be a read error. The rearrangement links TRBV11-2 to TRBJ2-3, with TRBD2 matching over 12 bases. There are 15 residues in the CDR3. Germline loops: CDR1 SGHAT, CDR2 FQNNGV. CDR3 DNA: TGTGCCAGCAGCTGGACTAGCGGGGACACAGATACGCAGTGTTTT. Its translation is CASSWTSGDTDTQCF.

For this clonotype: This CDR3 is missing its conserved last phenylalanine or tryptophan, likely due to a read error. J is TRBJ2-3 and V is TRBV6-5; 9 nucleotides line up with TRBD1. Germline values: CDR1 MNHEY, CDR2 SVGAGI. V dropped 6 bases and J dropped 3; count of bases not matched to a gene: 7. There are 15 residues in the CDR3. The CDR3 region has the DNA TGTGCCAGCAGCCGAACAGGGGGCGAGACAGATACGCAGTATTAT. The encoded protein is CASSRTGGETDTQYY.

This clonotype was seen more than once but under ten times. The chain couples TRBV19 to TRBJ2-3; D remains ambiguous. The V gene lost 6 bases and the J gene lost 2 bases, with 9 bases spanning the gap. The length of the CDR3 is 13 residues. Germline CDR1 LNHDA, CDR2 SQIVND (reference sequence). This CDR3 is CASSTMLTDTQYF. The CDR3 region has the DNA TGTGCCAGTAGCACCATGCTCACAGATACGCAGTATTTT.

In this sample, this clonotype turned up once. Lacking the conserved final phenylalanine or tryptophan, this CDR3 likely reflects a read error. The chain recombines TRBV29-1 with TRBJ2-5; TRBD2 matches 9 bases. The CDR3 spans 14 residues. The V gene's germline CDR1 is SQVTM and CDR2 ANQGSEA. Germline trimming cut 7 bases from V and 5 bases from J; bases unmatched to any gene: 11. The chain's CDR3 is CSARLSGGLETQYL. Written as DNA, the CDR3 is TGCAGCGCCAGACTTAGCGGGGGATTGGAGACCCAGTACCTC.

As regards this clonotype: This sequence may be a read error, since a much larger clone differs from it by one base. The chain joins TRBV7-6 to TRBJ2-5, with TRBD1 matching 9 bases. The V gene's germline CDR1 is SGHVS and CDR2 FNYEAQ. The CDR3 has 15 residues. CDR3 amino acids: CACSSTGGQTETQYF. In DNA form, the CDR3 reads TGTGCCTGCAGCTCAACAGGGGGCCAAACGGAGACCCAGTACTTC.

As to this clonotype: A read error is possible here, since a much larger clone lies one base away. The genes are TRBV7-9 and TRBJ1-4; D is perhaps TRBD1 (5 bases). From germline, CDR1 is SEHNR and CDR2 FQNEAQ (reference sequence). Between the trimmed V and J ends, which lost 7 bases and 2 bases, there was a span of 17 bases. The CDR3 runs 16 residues. This CDR3 reads CASTLMRGDTNEKLFF. CDR3 DNA: TGTGCCAGCACATTGATGAGGGGCGATACTAATGAAAAACTGTTTTTT.

This sequence joins TRBV7-6 and TRBJ2-5, with no clear D. Germline CDR1 and CDR2: SGHVS and FNYEAQ. With 1 base removed from V and 0 bases from J, the gap between germline ends came to 12 bases. This CDR3 is 16 amino acids long. The CDR3, as DNA: TGTGCCAGCAGCTTAGTGGCCGCGTACTACCAAGAGACCCAGTACTTC. Its translation: CASSLVAAYYQETQYF.

The rearrangement joins TRBV3-1 to TRBJ2-7, with 10 positions matching TRBD1. Trimming cost V 1 base and J 4 bases; bases outside gene matches: 4. Germline V gene sequence: CDR1 LGHDT, CDR2 YNNKEL (reference sequence). The CDR3 contains 15 residues. The CDR3 DNA sequence: TGTGCCAGCAGCCAAGCCGGGACAGGGGATTACGAGCAGTACTTC. Translating it yields CASSQAGTGDYEQYF.

This clonotype came up a few times. The rearrangement uses TRBV15 and TRBJ2-1, with D possibly TRBD1 on 6 matching bases. Looked up from germline, CDR1 is LNHNV and CDR2 is YYDKDF (reference sequence). The CDR3 extends over 15 amino acids. V lost 7 bases and J lost 6, with 19 bases in between. CDR3 sequence (DNA): TGTGCCACCACGAGGGACATCTATAGTGGCAATGAGCAGTTCTTC. Amino acids: CATTRDIYSGNEQFF.

This clonotype came up a few times. This chain connects TRBV10-3 to TRBJ2-7, with D possibly being TRBD1 (6 bases). V was pared by 0 bases and J by 0 bases, with 12 bases between. This CDR3 is built from 16 residues. Germline-derived CDR1 and CDR2 are ENHRY and SYGVKD. CDR3 nucleotide sequence: TGTGCCATCAGTGAGTCGGGGCAGGGGCCCTCCTACGAGCAGTACTTC. Amino acid sequence: CAISESGQGPSYEQYF.

This clonotype occurred many times. The chain carries TRBV13 and TRBJ2-3; 11 bases line up with TRBD2. Per germline, CDR1 PRHDT and CDR2 FYEKMQ (reference sequence). This CDR3 has 17 residues. V dropped 6 bases and J dropped 2; count of bases not matched to a gene: 10. DNA for the CDR3: TGTGCCAGCAGTTCCACCAGACTAGCGGGGAACACAGATACGCAGTATTTT. It encodes CASSSTRLAGNTDTQYF.

CDR3 DNA: TGTGCCAGCAGTTTGAGGAGACGTAACCTGTCCGAGCAGTACTTC. It specifies CASSLRRRNLSEQYF. The genes are TRBV28 and TRBJ2-7, with D hard to call. CDR3 size: 15 residues. CDR1 and CDR2 (germline): MDHEN, SYDVKM. V shed 3 bases and J shed 6 bases, with 18 bases lying between them.

As regards this clonotype: At one end, the junction sequence differs from germline, possibly due to a read error. J is TRBJ2-1 and V is TRBV12-3 or TRBV12-4; unclear D gene. The CDR3 is 14 residues long. CDR3: CASSPYRNHNGQFF. The CDR3, as DNA: TGTGCCAGCAGTCCCTACAGAAACCACAATGGGCAGTTCTTC.

This clonotype was counted a few times. The rearrangement uses TRBV20-1 and TRBJ1-1; TRBD1 aligns across 8 bases. There are 16 residues in the CDR3. CDR1 is DFQATT, CDR2 SNEGSKA, per germline (reference sequence). J lost 6 bases, V lost 7 bases, and 19 bases had no gene match. The CDR3: CSVTLPGTGNTPEAFF. The CDR3, as DNA: TGCAGTGTTACCCTCCCCGGGACAGGAAACACCCCTGAAGCTTTCTTT.

CDR3 DNA: TGCGCCAGCAGCTCTTTGGGGGGGGGCAATCAGCCCCAGCATTTT. Residues: CASSSLGGGNQPQHF. The chain has TRBV5-1 and TRBJ1-5; maybe TRBD1 (5 bases). Germline V gene sequence: CDR1 SGHRS, CDR2 YFSETQ. V was shortened by 3 bases and J by 2 bases, with 12 bases between the two germline ends. This CDR3 region has 15 residues.

The V and J genes are TRBV12-3 or TRBV12-4 and TRBJ2-3; D is ambiguous. V was trimmed by 3 bases and J by 4 bases, leaving 8 bases between them. CDR3 length equals 13 residues. The CDR3 sequence is CASSLIVSDTQYF. In nucleotides, the CDR3 is TGTGCCAGCAGTTTGATAGTCTCAGATACGCAGTATTTT.

This clonotype has a handful of counts. V usage is TRBV3-1 and J usage is TRBJ1-1; the D is unclear. CDR1 is LGHDT and CDR2 is YNNKEL in the germline V gene (reference sequence). The CDR3 totals 15 residues. Trimming took 3 bases from V and 2 from J, leaving 13 bases between them. As DNA, the CDR3 is TGTGCCAGCAGCCAGGGCCTTTACATAAACACTGAAGCTTTCTTT. Its protein product is CASSQGLYINTEAFF.

The chain is built from TRBV4-1 and TRBJ2-3; perhaps TRBD2 as D (7 bases). Trimming stripped 1 base from V and 12 bases from J, with 17 bases between. Germline V gives CDR1 MGHRA, CDR2 YSYEKL. The CDR3 runs 14 residues. In DNA form, the CDR3 reads TGCGCCAGCAGCCAAGCGGGGGGCGCCGCCATACAGTATTTT. This gives the protein CASSQAGGAAIQYF.

This clonotype was detected ten times or more. V usage is TRBV7-9 and J usage is TRBJ2-3; no firm D call. The V and J ends lost 0 bases and 0 bases respectively, with 10 bases between them. Germline V gene lookup returns CDR1 SEHNR and CDR2 FQNEAQ (reference sequence). The CDR3 runs to 16 residues. CDR3 nucleotide sequence: TGTGCCAGCAGCTTAGCTACGCGTGATAGCACAGATACGCAGTATTTT. This codes for CASSLATRDSTDTQYF. The variable domain in full, with the rest retrieved from reference TRBV7-9 and TRBJ2-3, is DTGVSQNPRHKITKRGQNVTFRCDPISEHNRLYWYRQTLGQGPEFLTYFQNEAQLEKSRLLSDRFSAERPKGSFSTLEIQRTEQGDSAMYLCASSLATRDSTDTQYFGPGTRLTVL.